These 20 T cell receptor beta chains came from one sample sequenced in a study of blood T cell repertoires in COVID-19. TCRdb's table, derived via immunoSEQ multiplex PCR, lists solely in-frame clones and lacks some. The sample holds about 250,000 clones, roughly 88% seen once. What was sequenced was peripheral blood. Source of these receptors: a woman aged 30 to 39 with COVID-19, enrolled during active disease.

V usage is TRBV3-1 (or the pseudogene TRBV3-2) and J usage is TRBJ1-6; D unresolved. CDR1 LGHDT and CDR2 YNNKEL come from the germline V gene (reference sequence). V lost 1 base and J 16 bases, leaving 11 bases between the germline ends. The CDR3 covers 12 residues. The CDR3, as DNA: TGTGCCAGCAGCCAAGGACTCGCTTGGCTCCACTTT. This translates into CASSQGLAWLHF.

The chain combines TRBV28 with TRBJ2-7; a possible D gene is TRBD2 (5 bases). V was trimmed by 3 bases and J by 2 bases, leaving 8 bases between them. Germline V gene data show CDR1 as MDHEN and CDR2 as SYDVKM. There are 13 residues in the CDR3. CDR3 DNA: TGTGCCAGCAGTTTGGACGGGACCTACGAGCAGTACTTC. Translated, it gives CASSLDGTYEQYF. The whole variable domain, filled in from reference TRBV28 and TRBJ2-7, reads DVKVTQSSRYLVKRTGEKVFLECVQDMDHENMFWYRQDPGLGLRLIYFSYDVKMKEKGDIPEGYSVSREKKERFSLILESASTNQTSMYLCASSLDGTYEQYFGPGTRLTVT.

V is TRBV10-1 and J is TRBJ2-7; TRBD2 aligns across 7 bases. Germline CDR1 reads WNHNN; CDR2 reads SYGVQD (reference sequence). CDR3 length: 11 residues. V shed 6 bases and J 11 bases; nucleotides not matched to a gene: 7. The CDR3 DNA reads TGCGCCAGCAGCGATACCGGGACTAAGTACTTC. Protein product: CASSDTGTKYF.

This clone has just a few counts. V and J are TRBV5-4 and TRBJ2-2; 8 bases fit TRBD1. V was pared by 3 bases and J by 3 bases, with 4 bases of the junction left unmatched. From germline, CDR1 is SGHNT and CDR2 YYREEE (reference sequence). The CDR3 spans 15 residues. CDR3 in DNA: TGTGCCAGCAGCTCCGGGACAGGATACACCGGGGAGCTGTTTTTT. Translation: CASSSGTGYTGELFF.

V usage is TRBV5-4 and J usage is TRBJ2-5, with TRBD1 matching 8 bases. V lost 4 bases to trimming and J lost 2 bases; unmatched junction nucleotides: 10. From germline, CDR1 is SGHNT and CDR2 YYREEE (reference sequence). The CDR3 runs to 16 residues. CDR3 nucleotides: TGTGCCAGCAGCCGAGGAAGACAGGGGCAACAAGAGACCCAGTACTTC. Translating gives CASSRGRQGQQETQYF.

This sequence joins TRBV20-1 and TRBJ2-1, with D unclear. Germline V gene sequence: CDR1 DFQATT, CDR2 SNEGSKA (reference sequence). This CDR3 contains 11 residues. V shed 5 bases and J shed 9 bases, with 11 bases lying between them. The CDR3 DNA is TGCAGTGCTCGAAACTCCGTTGAGCAGTTCTTC. Protein product: CSARNSVEQFF.

V and J are TRBV30 and TRBJ1-2; 7 nucleotides agree with TRBD1. This CDR3 has 12 amino acids. Germline values: CDR1 GTSNPN, CDR2 SVGIG (reference sequence). The junction had 6 bases not matched to a gene; V was cut back by 4 bases and J by 7 bases. The CDR3 protein is CAWNRDSGGYTF. The CDR3 nucleotides are TGTGCCTGGAACAGGGACAGTGGTGGCTACACCTTC.

The J gene is TRBJ2-5, the V gene TRBV6-5, with a possible D match to TRBD1 (6 bases). The germline gives CDR1 MNHEY, CDR2 SVGAGI. The CDR3 is 16 residues long. V gave up 0 bases and J gave up 4 bases, with 15 bases separating them. Written as DNA, the CDR3 is TGTGCCAGCAGTTACTCGAACAGGGTACTTGGAGAGACCCAGTACTTC. Its translation is CASSYSNRVLGETQYF.

The chain carries TRBV7-7 and TRBJ2-1; D unclear. Per germline, CDR1 SSHAT and CDR2 FNYEAQ (reference sequence). This CDR3 has 10 amino acids. The DNA for the CDR3 is TGTGCTAGAGAGGTCAATGAGCAGTTCTTC. It translates to CAREVNEQFF. Full variable domain (remainder filled in from reference TRBV7-7 and TRBJ2-1): GAGVSQSPRYKVTKRGQDVTLRCDPISSHATLYWYQQALGQGPEFLTYFNYEAQPDKSGLPSDRFSAERPEGSISTLTIQRTEQRDSAMYRCAREVNEQFFGPGTRLTVL.

The genes are TRBV6-1 and TRBJ2-7; D is possibly TRBD2 (7 bases). V was pared by 0 bases and J by 4 bases, with 13 bases between. Germline V gives CDR1 MNHNS, CDR2 SASEGT. The CDR3 consists of 15 residues. Written as DNA, the CDR3 is TGTGCCAGCAGTGAAGCGGTCGGGGGGCTATACGAGCAGTACGTC. It specifies CASSEAVGGLYEQYV.

The V and J genes are TRBV5-6 and TRBJ2-3; 12 positions agree with TRBD2. The CDR3 spans 19 residues. V shed 4 bases, J shed 8 bases, and the junction held 20 bases outside the gene matches. Germline V lookup: CDR1 SGHDT, CDR2 YYEEEE. The CDR3 protein is CASSEGLAGRGSFQVTQYF. The CDR3 nucleotides are TGTGCCAGCAGCGAAGGACTAGCGGGGAGGGGATCATTTCAGGTTACGCAGTATTTT.

CDR3 region: CASSRQGDYGYTF. DNA for the CDR3: TGTGCCAGCAGTAGACAGGGGGACTATGGCTACACCTTC. This chain connects TRBV27 to TRBJ1-2, with 9 nucleotides matching TRBD1. Germline-derived CDR1 and CDR2 are MNHEY and SMNVEV (reference sequence). V lost 5 bases and J lost 3; bases outside the gene matches: 1. The CDR3 totals 13 residues.

This clone is a singleton in its sample. V usage is TRBV2 and J usage is TRBJ1-2, with D possibly TRBD1 on 6 matching bases. The germline CDR1 and CDR2 sequences are SNHLY and FYNNEI. This CDR3 spans 14 amino acids. V was pared by 3 bases and J by 6 bases, with 14 bases between. CDR3: CASSDMTGFNGYTF. CDR3 in DNA: TGTGCCAGCAGTGATATGACAGGCTTCAATGGCTACACCTTC.

The rearrangement uses TRBV6-1 and TRBJ2-7; TRBD1 matches at 12 bases. Germline V gene lookup returns CDR1 MNHNS and CDR2 SASEGT. The CDR3 totals 13 residues. V lost 2 bases, J lost 12 bases, and 5 bases stayed unmatched. The CDR3 DNA reads as TGTGCCAGCAGTGAATCCTGGGACAGGGGGCCGTACGTC. Translating it yields CASSESWDRGPYV.

The V and J genes are TRBV3-1 (or the pseudogene TRBV3-2) and TRBJ1-2; 8 nucleotides match TRBD1. Germline CDR1 LGHDT, CDR2 YNNKEL (reference sequence). This CDR3 has 15 amino acids. The J segment lost 0 bases and the V segment lost 4 bases, leaving 4 bases of the junction unmatched. DNA for the CDR3: TGTGCCAGCAGCCTCGGACAGGGCGCTAACTATGGCTACACCTTC. It specifies CASSLGQGANYGYTF.

This clone was seen more than once but under ten times. This chain joins TRBV10-1 and TRBJ2-7; TRBD1 aligns across 7 bases. Germline V gene data show CDR1 as WNHNN and CDR2 as SYGVQD (reference sequence). The junction had 5 bases not matched to a gene; V was cut back by 6 bases and J by 3 bases. The CDR3 runs 13 residues. The CDR3 DNA sequence: TGCGCCAGCAGCAGGGGGTATAGCTACGAGCAGTACTTC. Residues: CASSRGYSYEQYF.

The chain uses TRBV5-1 and TRBJ2-5; 10 bases map to TRBD1. V shed 0 bases, J shed 2 bases, and the junction held 4 bases outside the gene matches. This CDR3 comprises 16 residues. Germline V gene lookup returns CDR1 SGHRS and CDR2 YFSETQ. DNA for the CDR3: TGCGCCAGCAGCTTGGGGGTGGACAGGGGGCAAGAGACCCAGTACTTC. Translated: CASSLGVDRGQETQYF.

The rearrangement joins TRBV5-1 to TRBJ2-1, with D maybe TRBD1 (5 bases). The germline V gene has CDR1 SGHRS and CDR2 YFSETQ. This CDR3 has 17 residues. Trimming pared 3 bases from V and 0 bases from J, leaving 16 bases between. CDR3 nucleotides: TGCGCCAGCAGCTCTGACAGTTTACATTCCTCCTACAATGAGCAGTTCTTC. It translates to CASSSDSLHSSYNEQFF.

The chain couples TRBV2 to TRBJ2-1, with TRBD2 matching 7 bases. V was clipped by 9 bases and J by 1 base; unmatched bases: 15. The V gene's germline CDR1 is SNHLY and CDR2 FYNNEI. CDR3 length equals 17 residues. The CDR3 DNA reads TGTGCCAGAACGCTGGGGGACGGGGGGTTTTCCTACAATGAGCAGTTCTTC. Translating gives CARTLGDGGFSYNEQFF.

The chain carries TRBV10-2 and TRBJ2-3; TRBD2 aligns across 7 bases. V was clipped by 3 bases and J by 2 bases; unmatched bases: 8. Germline V gene data show CDR1 as WSHSY and CDR2 as SAAADI. The CDR3 totals 16 residues. In DNA, the CDR3 is TGCGCCAGCAGTGACCAAGCGGGACGGTCCACAGATACGCAGTATTTT. Protein sequence: CASSDQAGRSTDTQYF.